This TCR beta chain was profiled in a study of cytomegalovirus exposure and HLA in healthy donors. Study-wide results and caveats: Analysis was carried out at a later point, and it linked a missense DCLRE1C variant to TCR beta V- and J-gene trimming. In vitro data verified three CMV-associated chains as specific for CMV antigens.

As regards this clone: Its target is not known.

The PCR was carried out with 60 Vbeta primers and 13 Jbeta primers. Sequencing used immunoSEQ multiplex PCR; TCRdb keeps in-frame clones, though not all of them. The top ten hold approximately 2.2% of the sample, which has 150,000 to 200,000 clones, about 82% seen once. As for the donors, each was a healthy bone marrow donor. This CDR3 is 13 amino acids long. Trimming removed 2 bases from V and 8 bases from J, with 10 bases in between. CDR1 SEHNR and CDR2 FQNEAQ come from the germline V gene (reference sequence). The chain uses TRBV7-9 and TRBJ2-1, with D maybe TRBD2 (6 bases). The material sequenced was PBMCs. This TCR came from a woman aged 50 to 60 in good health and CMV-seronegative. The CDR3 DNA follows: TGTGCCAGCAGCTTAAAGGCGGGGCATGAGCAGTTCTTC. Protein product: CASSLKAGHEQFF.